The 27 T cell receptor beta chains given below trace back to one sample, sequenced in a study of blood T cell repertoires in COVID-19. Some clones are missing from TCRdb's copy, which holds only in-frame ones; the method was immunoSEQ multiplex PCR. The sample yields roughly 260,000 clones, around 80% seen once. Specimen: peripheral blood. The origin of the receptors is a woman aged 40 to 50 with active or convalescent COVID-19.

The J gene is TRBJ2-1, the V gene TRBV2; no clear D gene. CDR1 and CDR2 from the germline V gene are SNHLY and FYNNEI. The CDR3 is 13 amino acids. V lost 1 base, J lost 3 bases, and 4 bases lay in between. DNA of the CDR3: TGTGCCAGCAGTGAAGATCTCTACAATGAGCAGTTCTTC. This encodes CASSEDLYNEQFF.

J is TRBJ1-5 and V is TRBV19; D might be TRBD1 (6 bases). V was trimmed by 7 bases and J by 7 bases, leaving 17 bases between them. Germline V lookup: CDR1 LNHDA, CDR2 SQIVND (reference sequence). This CDR3 comprises 14 residues. Written as DNA, the CDR3 is TGTGCCAGTACTAAAGGGGGAGTGGGCCAGCCCCAGCATTTT. Its protein product is CASTKGGVGQPQHF.

The chain couples TRBV7-2 to TRBJ1-6, with 10 bases lining up with TRBD1. Trimming removed 3 bases from V and 6 bases from J; junction bases left unmatched: 8. CDR1 and CDR2 (germline): SGHTA, FQGNSA. The CDR3 has 17 residues. CDR3 sequence reads: CASSFWTGGVGNSPLHF. The CDR3 bases are TGTGCCAGCAGCTTCTGGACAGGGGGAGTGGGTAATTCACCCCTCCACTTT.

There are a few counts of this clone. CDR3 bases: TGCGCCAGCAGCTTGGCCGACAGCCAGGAGTTCTTC. Its translation is CASSLADSQEFF. The chain has TRBV5-1 and TRBJ2-1; possible D gene TRBD1, 5 bases. The germline V gene has CDR1 SGHRS and CDR2 YFSETQ. This CDR3 has 12 amino acids. Trimming pared 0 bases from V and 14 bases from J, leaving 12 bases between.

V and J are TRBV6-5 and TRBJ1-1, with 7 positions matching TRBD1. CDR1 is MNHEY and CDR2 is SVGAGI in the germline V gene. This CDR3 spans 13 amino acids. After removal of 5 bases from V and 8 bases from J, the junction contained 8 bases not matched to a gene. This CDR3 reads CASSRALRGEAFF. CDR3 DNA sequence: TGTGCCAGCAGTCGGGCCCTCAGGGGGGAAGCTTTCTTT.

J is TRBJ1-1 and V is TRBV21-1; the DNA was not used to check the table's D call, TRBD1. TRBV21-1 is annotated as a pseudogene. The CDR3 runs 14 residues. The CDR3 bases are TGTGCCAGCAGTCCAGGGCTTCAGAACACTGAAGCTTTCTTT. It translates to CASSPGLQNTEAFF.

The chain has TRBV28 and TRBJ2-5; D possibly corresponds to TRBD2 (6 bases). This CDR3 has 14 amino acids. The germline V and J ends were trimmed by 5 bases and 5 bases, with 15 bases remaining between them. The V gene's germline CDR1 is MDHEN and CDR2 SYDVKM. CDR3 in amino acids: CASSQLFRGETQYF. The CDR3 DNA reads as TGTGCCAGCAGTCAGCTCTTCCGGGGGGAGACCCAGTACTTC.

For this clone: Other DNA sequences in the sample encode the same CDR3. The chain couples TRBV12-3 or TRBV12-4 to TRBJ2-7; D may be TRBD1 (6 bases). Between the trimmed V and J ends, which lost 2 bases and 4 bases, there was a span of 6 bases. The CDR3 is made up of 12 amino acids. The DNA of the CDR3 is TGTGCCAGCAGTTTACAGGGGTACGAGCAGTACTTC. Its protein is CASSLQGYEQYF.

The chain has TRBV19 and TRBJ1-6, with 10 bases matching TRBD1. CDR1 is LNHDA, CDR2 SQIVND, per germline (reference sequence). There are 15 residues in the CDR3. Trimming took 4 bases from V and 7 from J; bases not matched to a gene: 4. This CDR3 reads CASSTGTGVNSPLHF. The CDR3 DNA sequence: TGTGCCAGTAGTACGGGGACAGGGGTGAATTCACCCCTCCACTTT. Together with reference TRBV19 and TRBJ1-6, the CDR3 gives the full variable domain: DGGITQSPKYLFRKEGQNVTLSCEQNLNHDAMYWYRQDPGQGLRLIYYSQIVNDFQKGDIAEGYSVSREKKESFPLTVTSAQKNPTAFYLCASSTGTGVNSPLHFGNGTRLTVT.

The chain uses TRBV2 and TRBJ1-1, with TRBD1 as a possible D gene (5 bases). The V gene's germline CDR1 is SNHLY and CDR2 FYNNEI. This CDR3 is built from 15 residues. Trimming took 6 bases from V and 5 from J, leaving 19 bases between them. For the CDR3, the DNA is TGTGCCAGCAGGGCGGGGTATGGGGCGGATACTGAAGCTTTCTTT. It is translated as CASRAGYGADTEAFF.

This chain links TRBV6-5 with TRBJ1-2; the match to TRBD1 covers 8 bases. The CDR3 contains 13 residues. CDR1 and CDR2 (germline): MNHEY, SVGAGI. V was pared by 8 bases and J by 8 bases, with 10 bases of the junction left unmatched. The CDR3 here is CASQKDRDVGYTF. The CDR3 DNA sequence: TGTGCCAGCCAAAAGGACAGGGACGTCGGCTACACCTTC.

The rearrangement uses TRBV6-2 or TRBV6-3 and TRBJ2-5; 7 positions agree with TRBD2. Germline V gives CDR1 MNHEY, CDR2 SVGEGT. The V and J ends lost 5 bases and 0 bases, in that order; junction bases with no gene match: 9. The CDR3 runs to 16 residues. The CDR3 DNA reads as TGTGCCAGCAGTGCGGGGGTAGCCTCCTACCAAGAGACCCAGTACTTC. Protein: CASSAGVASYQETQYF.

Remarks on this clone: This same CDR3 is encoded by further DNA sequences in the sample. J is TRBJ1-4 and V is TRBV5-4; D gene uncertain. CDR3 size: 13 residues. CDR1 is SGHNT and CDR2 is YYREEE in the germline V gene (reference sequence). V gave up 0 bases and J gave up 4 bases, with 4 bases separating them. The CDR3 coding sequence is TGTGCCAGCAGCTTGGCCGGTAATGAAAAACTGTTTTTT. Amino acids: CASSLAGNEKLFF.

The chain joins TRBV7-9 to TRBJ1-4; 10 positions match TRBD1. The V gene end was trimmed by 2 bases and the J gene end by 8 bases; junction bases not matched to a gene: 5. CDR1 and CDR2 from the germline V gene are SEHNR and FQNEAQ (reference sequence). CDR3 size: 15 residues. The CDR3 reads CASSLQTGGEEKLFF. The CDR3 coding sequence is TGTGCCAGCAGCTTACAGACAGGGGGCGAGGAAAAACTGTTTTTT.

The sample holds a few counts of this clone. The chain is built from TRBV19 and TRBJ1-1; D ambiguous. The CDR3 contains 14 residues. Germline assignment: CDR1 LNHDA and CDR2 SQIVND (reference sequence). V shed 7 bases and J shed 1 base, with 13 bases lying between them. This chain's CDR3 is CASIRREENTEAFF. For the CDR3, the DNA is TGTGCCAGTATTAGGAGGGAAGAGAACACTGAAGCTTTCTTT.

The chain recombines TRBV7-3 with TRBJ2-6, with 9 bases aligning to TRBD1. In germline, CDR1 is SGHTA, CDR2 FQGTGA. V lost 5 bases, J lost 2 bases, and 4 bases stayed unmatched. This CDR3 has 16 residues. The CDR3 DNA is TGTGCCAGCAGCATAAACAGGGGGCCTGGGGCCAACGTCCTGACTTTC. Translating it yields CASSINRGPGANVLTF.

The gene calls are TRBV29-1 and TRBJ2-7; tentative D call: TRBD2 (6 bases). V was pared by 0 bases and J by 3 bases, with 15 bases between. The V gene's germline CDR1 is SQVTM and CDR2 ANQGSEA. The CDR3 sequence is 15 residues long. CDR3: CSVEDRAEGRYEQYF. The CDR3 DNA sequence: TGCAGCGTTGAAGATCGGGCGGAGGGCCGCTACGAGCAGTACTTC.

The count of this clone is one. The chain has TRBV30 and TRBJ1-2; TRBD1 might be the D (6 bases). Trimming took off 1 base at V and 13 bases at J, with 22 bases between the two ends. There are 14 residues in the CDR3. CDR1 GTSNPN and CDR2 SVGIG come from the germline V gene (reference sequence). The CDR3, as DNA: TGTGCCTGGAGTGCAGGGGCTGGGCACACCCCCCTCACCTTC. This translates into CAWSAGAGHTPLTF. Full variable domain (missing parts from reference TRBV30 and TRBJ1-2): SQTIHQWPATLVQPVGSPLSLECTVEGTSNPNLYWYRQAAGRGLQLLFYSVGIGQISSEVPQNLSASRPQDRQFILSSKKLLLSDSGFYLCAWSAGAGHTPLTFGSGTRLTVV.

The rearrangement links TRBV10-1 to TRBJ1-3, with TRBD1 matching 7 bases. V shed 8 bases, J shed 8 bases, and the junction held 9 bases outside the gene matches. This CDR3 has 13 amino acids. Germline V gives CDR1 WNHNN, CDR2 SYGVQD (reference sequence). Here the CDR3 reads CASRNRDRHTIYF. DNA of the CDR3: TGCGCCAGCCGGAACCGGGACAGACACACCATATATTTT.

The V gene is TRBV19, the J gene TRBJ1-5, with D possibly being TRBD1 (5 bases). CDR1 is LNHDA and CDR2 is SQIVND in the germline V gene (reference sequence). Trimming left V 4 bases short and J 4 bases short, with 11 bases between. The CDR3 has 14 residues. CDR3 sequence: CASSSQGVNQPQHF. Written as DNA, the CDR3 is TGTGCCAGTAGTAGTCAGGGTGTTAATCAGCCCCAGCATTTT. The full variable domain, rest sourced from reference TRBV19 and TRBJ1-5, is DGGITQSPKYLFRKEGQNVTLSCEQNLNHDAMYWYRQDPGQGLRLIYYSQIVNDFQKGDIAEGYSVSREKKESFPLTVTSAQKNPTAFYLCASSSQGVNQPQHFGDGTRLSIL.

The rearrangement joins TRBV30 to TRBJ1-2, with D perhaps TRBD1 (5 bases). Germline V CDR1 and CDR2: GTSNPN, SVGIG (reference sequence). Trimming removed 0 bases at V and 4 bases at J, with 9 bases between. There are 13 residues in the CDR3. The CDR3 loop is CAWSVSRVYGYTF. DNA for the CDR3: TGTGCCTGGAGTGTCTCCAGGGTCTATGGCTACACCTTC.

The rearrangement links TRBV5-6 to TRBJ1-3, with 8 bases aligning to TRBD1. The length of the CDR3 is 16 residues. The V gene end was trimmed by 0 bases and the J gene end by 0 bases; junction bases not matched to a gene: 2. Germline CDR1 reads SGHDT; CDR2 reads YYEEEE. The CDR3 coding sequence is TGTGCCAGCAGCTTGGTGGGACAGGACTCTGGAAACACCATATATTTT. This translates into CASSLVGQDSGNTIYF. Using reference TRBV5-6 and TRBJ1-3 for the parts outside the CDR3, the full variable domain is DAGVTQSPTHLIKTRGQQVTLRCSPKSGHDTVSWYQQALGQGPQFIFQYYEEEERQRGNFPDRFSGHQFPNYSSELNVNALLLGDSALYLCASSLVGQDSGNTIYFGEGSWLTVV.

The chain has TRBV7-9 and TRBJ1-1, with TRBD1 matching over 10 bases. The V and J ends lost 4 bases and 4 bases, in that order; junction bases with no gene match: 3. CDR3 length equals 14 residues. Germline assignment: CDR1 SEHNR and CDR2 FQNEAQ (reference sequence). Written as DNA, the CDR3 is TGTGCCAGCAGCTCCCGACAGGGGGCCACTGAAGCTTTCTTT. This sequence encodes CASSSRQGATEAFF.

The chain joins TRBV5-4 to TRBJ1-4; a weak D match, TRBD1 (6 bases). This CDR3 is built from 14 residues. Deletions cut 4 bases from V and 8 bases from J, with 15 bases between. CDR1 is SGHNT, CDR2 YYREEE, per germline (reference sequence). Here the CDR3 DNA reads TGTGCCAGCAGCCGCGGGCAGGGGAGCGAAAAACTGTTTTTT. This translates into CASSRGQGSEKLFF.

The rearrangement joins TRBV5-6 to TRBJ2-7; possibly TRBD1 for D (6 bases). The germline V and J ends were trimmed by 4 bases and 1 base, with 15 bases remaining between them. Germline CDR1 and CDR2: SGHDT and YYEEEE. CDR3 length: 15 residues. This CDR3 is CASSLSRGFSYEQYV. CDR3 nucleotide sequence: TGTGCCAGCAGCCTATCGAGGGGGTTTTCCTACGAGCAGTACGTC.

The chain has TRBV18 and TRBJ1-5; D possibly corresponds to TRBD1 (6 bases). The V end was cut by 3 bases, the J end by 3 bases, with 9 bases between. Germline V lookup: CDR1 KGHSH, CDR2 LQKENI. This CDR3 contains 14 residues. The DNA for the CDR3 is TGTGCCAGCTCACCTTGGACAGCCAATCAGCCCCAGCATTTT. As protein: CASSPWTANQPQHF.

There are a few counts of this clone. This chain links TRBV14 with TRBJ1-1, with a weak D call TRBD1 (5 bases). Per germline, CDR1 SGHDN and CDR2 FVKESK. This CDR3 spans 16 amino acids. Trimming left V 1 base short and J 6 bases short, with 18 bases between. CDR3 DNA sequence: TGTGCCAGCAGCCAAGGCTATGGGGTCGGGGGGGCTGAAGCTTTCTTT. Its protein product is CASSQGYGVGGAEAFF.